This TCR beta chain was identified in a study of CD8 T cells in ankylosing spondylitis. This CDR3 spans 14 amino acids. Deletions cut 0 bases from V and 0 bases from J, with 9 bases between. The germline gives CDR1 SQVTM, CDR2 ANQGSEA. This clonotype was detected ten times or more. TCRdb fed the 5' RACE reads into MiXCR, producing one record per CDR3 protein. The sample gives about 300,000 distinct CDR3 sequences, more than 9% of which show up once; around 8.4% is in the top ten. This clonotype originated in a female donor with ankylosing spondylitis or in good health (not recorded which). The chain uses TRBV29-1 and TRBJ2-7; D is unresolved. Specimen: blood, either unsorted or a sorted T cell fraction (not recorded which). The CDR3 sequence is CSVEDPGPSYEQYF. Here the CDR3 DNA reads TGCAGCGTTGAAGACCCAGGCCCCTCCTACGAGCAGTACTTC.